These 14 T cell receptor beta chains came from one sample sequenced in a study of cytomegalovirus exposure and HLA in healthy donors. Use of 60 Vbeta and 13 Jbeta primers characterized the PCR. Measured with immunoSEQ multiplex PCR; TCRdb has only the in-frame clones, and not every one. Recorded for this sample: tens of thousands of clones. The sequenced sample consisted of PBMCs. The source is a woman in her twenties or thirties in good health and CMV-seropositive.

V is TRBV7-2 and J is TRBJ2-7, with a weak D call TRBD1 (7 bases). The germline CDR1 and CDR2 sequences are SGHTA and FQGNSA. The CDR3 runs to 14 residues. V shed 2 bases and J shed 6 bases, with 14 bases lying between them. CDR3 sequence: CASSLRGLAFEQYF. CDR3 in DNA: TGTGCCAGCAGCTTAAGGGGGCTAGCGTTCGAGCAGTACTTC.

The rearrangement uses TRBV28 and TRBJ1-2, with D perhaps matching TRBD1 (6 bases). The V gene's germline CDR1 is MDHEN and CDR2 SYDVKM. V lost 7 bases and J lost 8, with 26 bases in between. The CDR3 has 16 amino acids. The CDR3 spells CASKYLPGGGKEGYTF. CDR3 nucleotides: TGTGCCAGCAAATACCTCCCGGGGGGCGGTAAGGAGGGCTACACCTTC.

This sequence joins TRBV10-3 and TRBJ2-7; 7 bases match TRBD2. This CDR3 is 14 amino acids long. The germline V gene encodes CDR1 ENHRY and CDR2 SYGVKD. V lost 10 bases and J lost 7; bases outside the gene matches: 16. The CDR3: CATAPARESWEQYF. The CDR3 coding sequence is TGTGCCACGGCCCCCGCGCGGGAGTCGTGGGAGCAGTACTTC.

This chain uses TRBV11-3 with TRBJ2-7, with 7 bases fitting TRBD1. CDR1 is SGHNT and CDR2 is YENEEA in the germline V gene. Trimming took 0 bases from V and 5 from J; bases not matched to a gene: 7. The CDR3 length is 15 residues. In DNA form, the CDR3 reads TGTGCCAGCAGCTTAGATGTTAGGGGGCAACACGAGCAGTACTTC. As protein: CASSLDVRGQHEQYF. The variable domain in full, with the rest retrieved from reference TRBV11-3 and TRBJ2-7, is EAGVVQSPRYKIIEKKQPVAFWCNPISGHNTLYWYLQNLGQGPELLIRYENEEAVDDSQLPKDRFSAERLKGVDSTLKIQPAELGDSAVYLCASSLDVRGQHEQYFGPGTRLTVT.

Worth noting for this clone: Germline and junction disagree at one end, which may indicate a read error. This chain connects TRBV30 to TRBJ1-5; 10 bases agree with TRBD1. This CDR3 is built from 15 residues. Germline V lookup: CDR1 GTSNPN, CDR2 SVGIG (reference sequence). The CDR3 region is CAGSPGQGTNQPQHF. The CDR3 coding sequence is TGTGCCGGGAGTCCGGGACAGGGGACCAATCAGCCCCAGCATTTT.

The chain joins TRBV2 to TRBJ1-3; D is possibly TRBD1 (5 bases). This CDR3 region has 14 residues. Germline-derived CDR1 and CDR2 are SNHLY and FYNNEI. Trimming cost V 4 bases and J 3 bases, with 10 bases left between them. CDR3 bases: TGTGCCAGCAGTGTGGAGGGGAATGGAAACACCATATATTTT. This sequence encodes CASSVEGNGNTIYF.

V is TRBV5-1 and J is TRBJ2-7; D is undetermined. The CDR3 length is 14 residues. Germline V gene data show CDR1 as SGHRS and CDR2 as YFSETQ. With 0 bases removed from V and 2 bases from J, the gap between germline ends came to 9 bases. The CDR3, as DNA: TGCGCCAGCAGCTTGGCGGTCACCGCCTACGAGCAGTACTTC. This codes for CASSLAVTAYEQYF. Full variable domain (remainder filled in from reference TRBV5-1 and TRBJ2-7): KAGVTQTPRYLIKTRGQQVTLSCSPISGHRSVSWYQQTPGQGLQFLFEYFSETQRNKGNFPGRFSGRQFSNSRSEMNVSTLELGDSALYLCASSLAVTAYEQYFGPGTRLTVT.

The rearrangement links TRBV6-1 to TRBJ1-4; a weak D match, TRBD1 (5 bases). The CDR3 spans 15 residues. With 7 bases removed from V and 7 bases from J, the gap between germline ends came to 19 bases. Germline V gene lookup returns CDR1 MNHNS and CDR2 SASEGT. The CDR3 DNA reads as TGTGCCAGCACCTTGACAGACACGGTCGGTGAAAAACTGTTTTTT. It yields the protein CASTLTDTVGEKLFF.

This sequence joins TRBV4-1 and TRBJ2-3; perhaps TRBD2 as D (6 bases). This CDR3 is built from 15 residues. Germline CDR1 MGHRA, CDR2 YSYEKL. V was trimmed by 4 bases and J by 0 bases, leaving 11 bases between them. The CDR3, as DNA: TGCGCCAGCAGCCTATGGGAGGATAGCACAGATACGCAGTATTTT. This codes for CASSLWEDSTDTQYF.

The J gene is TRBJ2-7, the V gene TRBV6-5; maybe TRBD2 (5 bases). The CDR3 covers 14 residues. CDR1 is MNHEY and CDR2 is SVGAGI in the germline V gene. V lost 2 bases and J 1 base, leaving 9 bases between the germline ends. The CDR3 DNA follows: TGTGCCAGCAGTTACCGCCGGGGATCCTACGAGCAGTACTTC. It translates to CASSYRRGSYEQYF.

This chain links TRBV11-2 with TRBJ2-6; D remains unclear. Germline CDR1 and CDR2: SGHAT and FQNNGV. Trimming took off 5 bases at V and 0 bases at J, with 20 bases between the two ends. The CDR3 extends over 19 amino acids. The CDR3 loop reads CASSALFQFFSSGANVLTF. The DNA of the CDR3 is TGTGCCAGCAGCGCTTTGTTTCAATTCTTTAGCTCTGGGGCCAACGTCCTGACTTTC.

The chain is built from TRBV5-1 and TRBJ2-5; D unclear. The germline V gene has CDR1 SGHRS and CDR2 YFSETQ. The CDR3 sequence is 14 residues long. V lost 3 bases and J lost 4, with 13 bases in between. CDR3 region: CASSSTITPETQYF. CDR3 DNA sequence: TGCGCCAGCAGCTCGACAATCACCCCAGAGACCCAGTACTTC.

The chain recombines TRBV5-1 with TRBJ2-2, with 10 bases that match TRBD2. V was pared by 4 bases and J by 4 bases, with 4 bases of the junction left unmatched. Germline loops: CDR1 SGHRS, CDR2 YFSETQ. This CDR3 spans 15 amino acids. CDR3 DNA sequence: TGCGCCAGCAGCCCAGCGGGGGGGCTCACCGGGGAGCTGTTTTTT. Translating it yields CASSPAGGLTGELFF.

The CDR3 nucleotides are TGTGCCAGCAGTCCGGGACAGGGGGCGCGCACTGAAGCTTTCTTT. It translates to CASSPGQGARTEAFF. The rearrangement uses TRBV28 and TRBJ1-1, with 12 bases fitting TRBD1. The germline gives CDR1 MDHEN, CDR2 SYDVKM. J was trimmed by 4 bases and V by 5 bases; bases with no gene match: 5. The CDR3 runs 15 residues.